The clone carrying this T cell receptor beta chain was counted only a few times. Its antigen remains unidentified. This sample was included in a study of beta chain features in type 1 diabetes. Sequencing targeted expressed TCRB transcripts, as all isolated RNA had been reverse transcribed. Sequencing was performed with immunoSEQ multiplex PCR; in TCRdb, only in-frame clones are kept and a portion is missing. The sample lists about 660,000 clones, about 14% occurring once. Sorted CD4+ subsets: naive, central memory, regulatory, stem cell-like memory (CD45RO/CCR7/CD25/CD127/CD95/CD27 panel). Findings and caveats of the study: TCRB CDR3 length was moderately but significantly reduced in all four CD4+ subsets of Type 1 diabetes patients. Reduced insertions and increased deletions marked VDJ junctions in type 1 diabetes patients. It was among patients, rather than healthy donors, that naive, central memory and Treg TCRB repertoires appeared more similar.

Germline-derived CDR1 and CDR2 are SQVTM and ANQGSEA. Trimming cost V 4 bases and J 0 bases, with 12 bases left between them. The CDR3 consists of 15 residues. Sequenced: naive CD4+ T cells from blood. The clonotype was recovered from a man between 18 and 35 years old with type 1 diabetes. The chain carries TRBV29-1 and TRBJ2-2; D possibly corresponds to TRBD2 (6 bases). The CDR3 protein is CSVGGRSANTGELFF. The CDR3 coding sequence is TGCAGCGTTGGTGGGAGGTCGGCGAACACCGGGGAGCTGTTTTTT.